The sequence of this T cell receptor beta chain was determined in a study of T cell repertoires in cytomegalovirus infection. Study summary: Signatures in public TCR beta sequences pointed to both CMV infection and matching HLA type.

TCRdb fed the reads into MiXCR, producing one record per CDR3 protein. The repertoire has 150,000 to 200,000 distinct CDR3 sequences, roughly a fifth of them found once; the top ten carry around 3.1%. The study's findings and limits: The cumulative frequency of public TCR beta families distinguished individuals who carried CMV together with the relevant HLA. HLA-C-restricted, CMV-specific TCR beta clonotypes were dominant ex vivo.

From germline, CDR1 is LNHDA and CDR2 SQIVND (reference sequence). Trimming removed 5 bases from V and 4 bases from J; junction bases left unmatched: 7. This CDR3 contains 14 residues. This clonotype was observed a handful of times. Antigen unknown. The rearrangement links TRBV19 to TRBJ1-1; 7 nucleotides align to TRBD1. This TCR was sampled from a human donor in good health (CMV status not recorded). Some clones in this sample may be carry-over from other donors' samples. Source material: PBMCs. Written as DNA, the CDR3 is TGTGCCAGTAGTTGGGGCAGGGGGGCCACTGAAGCTTTCTTT. Protein sequence: CASSWGRGATEAFF.